This T cell receptor beta chain appears in the sequencing data of a study of blood T cell repertoires in COVID-19. J lost 2 bases, V lost 6 bases, and 15 bases had no gene match. Looked up from germline, CDR1 is MDHEN and CDR2 is SYDVKM. The length of the CDR3 is 18 residues. Clones were sequenced by immunoSEQ multiplex PCR, and TCRdb holds only the in-frame ones, with some missing. The sample consists of 360,000 or so clones, about 90% of them appearing once. Study members were between about 18 and 89 years old and lived in approximately 25 US regions. During the 2 weeks before they entered the study, exposed participants had met someone with a PCR-confirmed or clinician-diagnosed COVID-19 case.

The rearrangement joins TRBV28 to TRBJ2-3; 9 nucleotides match TRBD1. Sequenced sample: PBMCs or T cells enriched from blood (not recorded which). This TCR derives from a woman between 25 and 40 years old who had been exposed to COVID-19. CDR3 nucleotides: TGTGCCAGCAGAGGCAGGCGGGGACAGGGCCAATACACAGATACGCAGTATTTT. It encodes CASRGRRGQGQYTDTQYF.